The present T cell receptor beta chain was sequenced within a study of CD8 T cells in Susac syndrome. To note about this clonotype: Its antigen is unknown.

The CDR3 totals 16 residues. Germline CDR1 LGHNT, CDR2 FRNRAP. Trimming removed 6 bases from V and 0 bases from J; junction bases left unmatched: 6. Sequencing of TCR beta, carried out with a high-throughput approach, was applied to CD8+ and CD4+ T cells from the blood. Random hexamers served to reverse transcribe roughly 0.45 to 1 ug RNA. The amplification used immunoSEQ multiplex PCR on TCR beta CDR3; it spanned 54 Vbeta and 13 Jbeta. TCRdb reprocessed the immunoSEQ multiplex PCR reads with MiXCR, giving one entry per CDR3 protein. The sample yields 180,000 or so distinct CDR3 sequences, almost 96% seen once. Whole-study results and caveats: In its TCR sequencing and HLA analysis, the study acknowledged that the number of individuals was relatively small.

The sequence derives from a human donor with multiple sclerosis. The chain couples TRBV12-5 to TRBJ2-2, with TRBD2 matching over 8 bases. Sequenced sample: CD4+ T cells from PBMCs. The CDR3 here is CASGTSGFANTGELFF. DNA of the CDR3: TGTGCTAGTGGCACTAGCGGTTTCGCGAACACCGGGGAGCTGTTTTTT. The full variable domain, rest sourced from reference TRBV12-5 and TRBJ2-2, is DARVTQTPRHKVTEMGQEVTMRCQPILGHNTVFWYRQTMMQGLELLAYFRNRAPLDDSGMPKDRFSAEMPDATLATLKIQPSEPRDSAVYFCASGTSGFANTGELFFGEGSRLTVL.